This T cell receptor beta chain was observed in a study of neurological immune-mediated disorders. Study-level points and caveats: No sharing of CDR3 amino acid sequences was observed among expanded clones across subjects, suggesting private repertoires in all groups.

The CDR3 totals 13 residues. CDR1 is SQVTM, CDR2 ANQGSEA, per germline. This clonotype was found many times. Antigen: not known. The time point was: longitudinal time-point 2. TCRdb independently ran MiXCR on the 5' RACE reads; one entry per CDR3 protein. The sample has under 100,000 distinct CDR3 sequences; 13% are singletons. The chain carries TRBV29-1 and TRBJ2-3; D is undetermined. The receptor was derived from a female donor with HTLV-1-associated myelopathy (HAM/TSP). The sequenced sample consisted of PBMCs. CDR3 loop: CSFPARLGDTQYF. CDR3 nucleotide sequence: TGCAGTTTCCCCGCGCGATTGGGAGATACGCAGTATTTT.